This passage covers 8 T cell receptor beta chains from one sample sequenced in a study of blood T cells in healthy people across ages. A J-beta primer mix and a sample-barcoded 5' primer were used in a second PCR of roughly 6 to 12 cycles. MiXCR, applied by TCRdb to the 5' RACE reads, yields one record per CDR3 protein. Among about 1.1 million distinct CDR3 sequences listed, under 40% were seen once. The specimen sequenced was blood. Receptor source: a man between 18 and 29 years old in good health.

The CDR3 DNA is TGCGCCAGCAGCTTGTCAGTAGGGACACCAGATGGCTACACCTTC. It specifies CASSLSVGTPDGYTF. The chain uses TRBV5-1 and TRBJ1-2; the D gene is possibly TRBD1 (6 bases). The CDR3 is 15 residues long. The V end lost 1 base, the J end lost 6 bases, and 16 bases lay between the germline ends. Germline V gives CDR1 SGHRS, CDR2 YFSETQ.

This chain connects TRBV10-3 to TRBJ2-5, with D maybe TRBD1 (7 bases). The V and J ends lost 6 bases and 2 bases respectively, with 13 bases between them. CDR3 length equals 14 residues. Germline V gene lookup returns CDR1 ENHRY and CDR2 SYGVKD. The CDR3 DNA is TGTGCCATCAGGAAGACAGGGACTCAAGAGACCCAGTACTTC. It yields the protein CAIRKTGTQETQYF.

The chain links TRBV5-1 to TRBJ1-2; D perhaps matches TRBD1 (6 bases). This CDR3 spans 15 amino acids. The germline CDR1 and CDR2 sequences are SGHRS and YFSETQ. Trimming took 4 bases from V and 4 from J, leaving 17 bases between them. The CDR3 is CASSDGTSLLYGYTF. In DNA form, the CDR3 reads TGCGCCAGCAGCGACGGGACATCACTACTCTATGGCTACACCTTC.

This clonotype turned up a few times. The gene calls are TRBV6-6 and TRBJ2-5, with unresolved D. The V gene lost 2 bases and the J gene lost 0 bases, with 4 bases spanning the gap. The CDR3 length is 13 residues. The germline V gene encodes CDR1 MNHNY and CDR2 SVGAGI (reference sequence). The CDR3 DNA follows: TGTGCCAGCAGTTACCCCTACCAAGAGACCCAGTACTTC. As protein: CASSYPYQETQYF.

The chain links TRBV21-1 to TRBJ1-5; the DNA was not used to check the table's D call, TRBD1. TRBV21-1 is given as a pseudogene. This CDR3 comprises 16 residues. The CDR3 DNA is TGTGCCAGCAGCAAAGGGACAGGGGATAGCAATCAGCCCCAGCATTTT. Its translation: CASSKGTGDSNQPQHF.

The chain uses TRBV7-9 and TRBJ1-6; TRBD1 is a possible D gene (5 bases). The CDR3 totals 15 residues. V gave up 2 bases and J gave up 9 bases, with 14 bases separating them. CDR1 is SEHNR, CDR2 FQNEAQ, per germline (reference sequence). Here the CDR3 reads CASSLSRGRGSPLHF. CDR3 coding DNA: TGTGCCAGCAGCTTATCTCGGGGGAGAGGTTCACCCCTCCACTTT.

This clonotype was seen only a few times. V and J are TRBV20-1 and TRBJ2-3; 9 bases line up with TRBD2. Trimming at V came to 6 bases and at J to 5 bases, leaving 12 bases not matched to a gene. CDR3 length: 15 residues. Germline V CDR1 and CDR2: DFQATT, SNEGSKA (reference sequence). In DNA form, the CDR3 reads TGCAGTGCGACACCGCGGGGGGGCAATCAAGATACGCAGTATTTT. This codes for CSATPRGGNQDTQYF.

The sample holds a few counts of this clonotype. This chain joins TRBV29-1 and TRBJ1-1; TRBD1 matches at 10 bases. J lost 11 bases, V lost 4 bases, and 7 bases had no gene match. CDR1 is SQVTM and CDR2 is ANQGSEA in the germline V gene. The CDR3 runs to 12 residues. The CDR3 bases are TGCAGCGTTGGCAGACAGGGGGCCGTTGCTTTCTTT. This gives the protein CSVGRQGAVAFF.